Sequencing of this T cell receptor beta chain was carried out in a study of CD8+ T cells in alopecia areata. Study summary: Dosing spanned 6 to 18 months on tofacitinib, then 6 months off drug. Overall study findings and caveats: Mouse data revealed clearer TCR sharing than patient data did, a gap possibly tied to HLA.

In each case, RNA was isolated and then reverse transcribed into cDNA as the sequencing template. TCRdb's table, derived via immunoSEQ multiplex PCR, lists solely in-frame clones and lacks some. Counted here are about 76,000 clones, around 66% occurring once; the ten biggest clones make up 23%. The CDR3 is 14 residues long. In germline, CDR1 is SQVTM, CDR2 ANQGSEA. Trimming stripped 6 bases from V and 0 bases from J, with 15 bases between. Treatment meaning: oral pan-JAK inhibitor, 5-10 mg twice daily. Collection of lesional scalp punch biopsies and peripheral blood was performed in alopecia areata patients. As for this clone: The antigen is not known.

This TCR came from a human donor with alopecia areata. Material: CD8+ T cells sorted from blood, obtained at week 24, from a patient treated with tofacitinib. The chain joins TRBV29-1 to TRBJ2-7, with a weak D call TRBD1 (6 bases). In DNA form, the CDR3 reads TGCAGCGTCCCGACAGGTCCAAGCTCCTACGAGCAGTACTTC. It yields the protein CSVPTGPSSYEQYF.